This section outlines one T cell receptor (beta chain) sequence together with its context. Its target is unknown. These data originate in a study of T-cell reconstitution after alpha-beta-depleted transplantation in children. Overall study results and limits: Two months or so post-transplant, alpha-beta T cells reportedly derived from several hundred expanded graft clones. Newly produced T cells mostly accounted for T-cell counts and diversity one year post-transplant. Day-60 TCRbeta diversity that was high in some patients was derived from surviving recipient T cells and thymic progenitors.

The authors prepared the TCRbeta library with unique molecular identifiers. Each CDR3 protein is one row after TCRdb ran MiXCR on the PCR reads. Here the sample spans about a million distinct CDR3 sequences, about 29% being singletons. The sequence derives from a boy younger than two who had a stem cell transplant for SCID, so the T cells may come from the graft donor. The starting material was PBMCs, mostly from graft donor cells, obtained 360 days after TCRalphabeta/CD19-depleted stem cell transplant.

Here the CDR3 reads CASSYGPGTSGGRDTDTQYF. The CDR3 coding sequence is TGTGCCAGCAGTTACGGGCCGGGGACTAGCGGGGGCCGTGACACAGATACGCAGTATTTT. The V call is TRBV6-2 or TRBV6-3, the J call TRBJ2-3, with TRBD2 matching over 14 bases. The CDR3 contains 20 residues. Germline V lookup: CDR1 MNHEY, CDR2 SVGEGT. With 2 bases clipped from V and 2 bases from J, the junction kept 12 bases outside the gene matches.